The 4 T cell receptor beta chains listed next were all sequenced from one sample in a study of cytomegalovirus exposure and HLA in healthy donors. A multiplex PCR was run with 60 Vbeta primers and 13 Jbeta primers. The repertoire was sequenced with immunoSEQ multiplex PCR; TCRdb's copy has only in-frame clones and lacks some. The repertoire includes some 150,000 clones, roughly 70% of them detected once, and over 6.5% sits in the top ten. The sequencing input was PBMCs. These receptors originate from a man aged 25 to 40 in good health and CMV-seronegative.

This chain uses TRBV4-1 with TRBJ2-5, with 7 bases that match TRBD2. The CDR3 runs to 14 residues. In germline, CDR1 is MGHRA, CDR2 YSYEKL. V dropped 8 bases and J dropped 1; count of bases not matched to a gene: 7. The CDR3 here is CASGEGRSQETQYF. In DNA form, the CDR3 reads TGCGCCAGCGGGGAGGGGAGGAGCCAAGAGACCCAGTACTTC.

This chain joins TRBV5-1 and TRBJ2-1; possible D gene TRBD1, 5 bases. Deletions cut 5 bases from V and 1 base from J, with 19 bases between. This CDR3 has 17 amino acids. Per the germline V gene, CDR1 is SGHRS and CDR2 is YFSETQ. This CDR3 reads CASSLPEGVGSYNEQFF. The CDR3 DNA reads as TGCGCCAGCAGTCTCCCGGAAGGGGTAGGTTCCTACAATGAGCAGTTCTTC.

This clone has a handful of counts. The rearrangement joins TRBV13 to TRBJ2-1; D might be TRBD2 (5 bases). CDR3 size: 17 residues. Germline lookup yields CDR1 PRHDT and CDR2 FYEKMQ (reference sequence). V was clipped by 0 bases and J by 1 base, with 13 bases between them. CDR3 bases: TGTGCCAGCAGCTTAGGACTACCCGGGGAATCCTACAATGAGCAGTTCTTC. This encodes CASSLGLPGESYNEQFF.

The rearrangement joins TRBV5-8 to TRBJ1-1; no clear D. Trimming cost V 6 bases and J 1 base, with 22 bases left between them. CDR1 SGHTS and CDR2 YDEGEE come from the germline V gene. The CDR3 extends over 17 amino acids. The CDR3 DNA is TGTGCCAGCACCTTTTACTACAGCCTGGGAGGGAACACTGAAGCTTTCTTT. Its translation: CASTFYYSLGGNTEAFF. Looking up the rest from reference TRBV5-8 and TRBJ1-1 gives the full variable domain: EAGVTQSPTHLIKTRGQQATLRCSPISGHTSVYWYQQALGLGLQFLLWYDEGEERNRGNFPPRFSGRQFPNYSSELNVNALELEDSALYLCASTFYYSLGGNTEAFFGQGTRLTVV.